Below are 27 T cell receptor beta chains sequenced from a single sample in a study of CD8+ T cells in alopecia areata. It was cDNA, reverse transcribed from extracted RNA, that served as the sequencing template. Here immunoSEQ multiplex PCR was the method, and the copy in TCRdb shows in-frame clones only, minus some. The data hold 13,000 or so clones, with around 50% observed a single time. Peripheral blood and lesional scalp punch biopsies came from alopecia areata patients. Input material: skin. The receptors stem from a human donor with alopecia areata.

This clone was seen only a few times. The chain combines TRBV7-2 with TRBJ2-5; no firm D call. V lost 6 bases and J lost 5, with 7 bases in between. Germline CDR1 is SGHTA and CDR2 is FQGNSA. The CDR3 consists of 11 residues. The CDR3 nucleotides are TGTGCCAGCAGATTTGGGGAGACCCAGTACTTC. Translation gives CASRFGETQYF.

This chain joins TRBV6-5 and TRBJ1-2; no firm D call. The germline V and J ends were trimmed by 0 bases and 7 bases, with 12 bases remaining between them. CDR3 size: 14 residues. Germline V gives CDR1 MNHEY, CDR2 SVGAGI. Here the CDR3 DNA reads TGTGCCAGCAGTTACTCCTCCGGTCTCTCTGGCTACACCTTC. Encoded protein: CASSYSSGLSGYTF.

This clone was seen more than once but under ten times. J is TRBJ1-4 and V is TRBV30; possible D gene TRBD1, 5 bases. Germline V lookup: CDR1 GTSNPN, CDR2 SVGIG (reference sequence). V was shortened by 0 bases and J by 0 bases, with 8 bases between the two germline ends. The CDR3 loop spans 15 amino acids. CDR3 coding DNA: TGTGCCTGGAGTGTGGGGACCGCAACTAATGAAAAACTGTTTTTT. This encodes CAWSVGTATNEKLFF.

This clone was seen only once. The genes are TRBV27 and TRBJ2-7, with TRBD2 as a possible D gene (6 bases). Germline CDR1 is MNHEY and CDR2 is SMNVEV (reference sequence). CDR3 size: 14 residues. Deletions cut 3 bases from V and 3 bases from J, with 12 bases between. DNA of the CDR3: TGTGCCAGCAGTTTTGCCGGGGGAGGCTACGAGCAGTACTTC. Its translation is CASSFAGGGYEQYF.

The chain is built from TRBV4-1 and TRBJ2-3; D not resolved. CDR1 and CDR2 (germline): MGHRA, YSYEKL. The CDR3 totals 13 residues. V was pared by 4 bases and J by 1 base, with 6 bases between. The CDR3 spells CASSPNRTDTQYF. As DNA, the CDR3 is TGCGCCAGCAGCCCTAACCGCACAGATACGCAGTATTTT.

The J gene is TRBJ2-5, the V gene TRBV30; the D gene is possibly TRBD2 (6 bases). CDR3 length equals 14 residues. V gave up 3 bases and J gave up 5 bases, with 16 bases separating them. Germline CDR1 and CDR2: GTSNPN and SVGIG (reference sequence). The CDR3: CAWSGWGDEETQYF. The CDR3 DNA is TGTGCCTGGAGCGGGTGGGGGGATGAGGAGACCCAGTACTTC. The full variable domain, rest sourced from reference TRBV30 and TRBJ2-5, is SQTIHQWPATLVQPVGSPLSLECTVEGTSNPNLYWYRQAAGRGLQLLFYSVGIGQISSEVPQNLSASRPQDRQFILSSKKLLLSDSGFYLCAWSGWGDEETQYFGPGTRLLVL.

The chain couples TRBV7-2 to TRBJ2-1; possible D gene TRBD2, 7 bases. The V and J ends lost 2 bases and 0 bases respectively, with 20 bases between them. CDR1 and CDR2 (germline): SGHTA, FQGNSA. CDR3 size: 19 residues. The CDR3: CASSLTTGGGGLSYNEQFF. The CDR3 DNA sequence: TGTGCCAGCAGCTTAACCACAGGCGGCGGGGGCCTCTCCTACAATGAGCAGTTCTTC.

The V gene is TRBV5-5, the J gene TRBJ1-6; D is ambiguous. Germline V lookup: CDR1 SGHKS, CDR2 YYEKEE (reference sequence). The CDR3 contains 15 residues. The V end was cut by 0 bases, the J end by 2 bases, with 6 bases between. The CDR3 DNA follows: TGTGCCAGCAGCTTGGCATCGGCCTATAATTCACCCCTCCACTTT. Its translation: CASSLASAYNSPLHF.

This chain links TRBV5-8 with TRBJ2-1; no clear D gene. The germline V and J ends were trimmed by 0 bases and 8 bases, with 18 bases remaining between them. CDR3 length: 16 amino acids. CDR1 SGHTS and CDR2 YDEGEE come from the germline V gene. This CDR3 reads CASSLVVGSSGDEQFF. CDR3 sequence (DNA): TGTGCCAGCAGCTTGGTAGTGGGAAGTTCGGGTGATGAGCAGTTCTTC.

This clone is large by share. The chain carries TRBV7-9 and TRBJ2-7; TRBD2 matches at 11 bases. Germline CDR1 and CDR2: SEHNR and FQNEAQ (reference sequence). CDR3 length: 15 amino acids. The ends lost 5 bases at V and 2 bases at J; junction bases unmatched: 5. The CDR3 region is CASSPGTSGPYEQYF. The DNA of the CDR3 is TGTGCCAGCAGCCCTGGGACTAGCGGACCCTACGAGCAGTACTTC.

The V call is TRBV6-6, the J call TRBJ1-2; a possible D gene is TRBD1 (6 bases). The CDR3 runs 13 residues. Germline CDR1 and CDR2: MNHNY and SVGAGI (reference sequence). V was cut by 2 bases and J by 6 bases, with 10 bases left in between. CDR3 in amino acids: CASSYDRNDGYTF. The CDR3 DNA reads as TGTGCCAGCAGTTACGACAGGAACGATGGCTACACCTTC.

The rearrangement links TRBV5-1 to TRBJ2-7; D is ambiguous. Germline V lookup: CDR1 SGHRS, CDR2 YFSETQ. V gave up 0 bases and J gave up 0 bases, with 7 bases separating them. The CDR3 extends over 14 amino acids. CDR3 sequence: CASSLDGHSYEQYF. CDR3 nucleotide sequence: TGCGCCAGCAGCTTGGATGGCCACTCCTACGAGCAGTACTTC.

The rearrangement uses TRBV30 and TRBJ2-5, with 9 bases fitting TRBD1. V lost 3 bases, J lost 5 bases, and 10 bases stayed unmatched. This CDR3 contains 15 residues. Per germline, CDR1 GTSNPN and CDR2 SVGIG (reference sequence). DNA of the CDR3: TGTGCCTGGAGGGGGGGGACAGGGAGAAGGGAGACCCAGTACTTC. Its translation is CAWRGGTGRRETQYF.

This rearrangement joins TRBV29-1 to TRBJ2-5; the match to TRBD2 covers 9 bases. The CDR3 totals 13 residues. The germline V gene has CDR1 SQVTM and CDR2 ANQGSEA. After removal of 7 bases from V and 3 bases from J, the junction contained 6 bases not matched to a gene. Written as DNA, the CDR3 is TGCAGCGGCGGGAGGGCGGTGGAAGAGACCCAGTACTTC. Translating it yields CSGGRAVEETQYF.

The rearrangement joins TRBV5-1 to TRBJ2-7, with TRBD1 matching 8 bases. Germline lookup yields CDR1 SGHRS and CDR2 YFSETQ. CDR3 length: 16 amino acids. V lost 0 bases and J lost 5; bases outside the gene matches: 10. CDR3 nucleotide sequence: TGCGCCAGCAGCTTGGAAGGTCGACAGGGGATGGACGAGCAGTACTTC. Its protein product is CASSLEGRQGMDEQYF.

The J gene is TRBJ2-5, the V gene TRBV2; weak D call: TRBD2 (7 bases). The CDR3 is 14 residues long. The germline V gene has CDR1 SNHLY and CDR2 FYNNEI. Trimming left V 4 bases short and J 4 bases short, with 13 bases between. The CDR3 DNA sequence: TGTGCCAGCAGTGCCACGAGGGGGGGAGAGACCCAGTACTTC. It is translated as CASSATRGGETQYF.

This clone has only one observation. The V call is TRBV30, the J call TRBJ2-7; either TRBD1 or TRBD2 may fit D (5 bases each). CDR3 length: 12 amino acids. Germline V CDR1 and CDR2: GTSNPN, SVGIG (reference sequence). The V gene lost 0 bases and the J gene lost 12 bases, with 15 bases spanning the gap. The CDR3 sequence: CAWSVRGSKPYF. Here the CDR3 DNA reads TGTGCCTGGAGTGTGAGGGGCTCGAAGCCGTACTTC.

The chain is built from TRBV30 and TRBJ2-5; the match to TRBD2 covers 13 bases. With V trimmed by 1 base and J by 5 bases, 10 bases remained unmatched. The CDR3 has 17 amino acids. CDR1 GTSNPN and CDR2 SVGIG come from the germline V gene (reference sequence). CDR3 coding DNA: TGTGCCTGGAGTGATCCTCGGACTAGCGGGAGTGGGGAGACCCAGTACTTC. It codes for CAWSDPRTSGSGETQYF.

This clone has just a few counts. The CDR3 nucleotides are TGCGCCAGCGCTTACCGGGACCGGGCCTGCGAGCAGTACTTC. Its protein is CASAYRDRACEQYF. This chain uses TRBV23-1 with TRBJ2-7, with D perhaps matching TRBD1 or TRBD2 (5 bases each). TRBV23-1 is labeled an ORF, and its function is uncertain. The CDR3 is 14 amino acids. Trimming took 8 bases from V and 6 from J, leaving 20 bases between them.

CDR3 DNA: TGTGCCAGCAGCTTAGCTTACACCGGGGAGCTGTTTTTT. It is translated as CASSLAYTGELFF. The chain employs TRBV7-9 and TRBJ2-2, with no clear D. The germline V gene encodes CDR1 SEHNR and CDR2 FQNEAQ (reference sequence). The V gene lost 0 bases and the J gene lost 3 bases, with 2 bases spanning the gap. The CDR3 is made up of 13 amino acids.

J is TRBJ2-1 and V is TRBV5-4, with a weak D call TRBD2 (6 bases). The CDR3 sequence is 11 residues long. Germline-derived CDR1 and CDR2 are SGHNT and YYREEE (reference sequence). V lost 3 bases and J lost 9, with 7 bases in between. The CDR3 sequence is CASSSSVEQFF. CDR3 bases: TGTGCCAGCAGCTCTAGCGTTGAGCAGTTCTTC.

V usage is TRBV2 and J usage is TRBJ2-2; 10 positions agree with TRBD2. The CDR3 is 15 amino acids. With V trimmed by 6 bases and J by 3 bases, 4 bases remained unmatched. In germline, CDR1 is SNHLY, CDR2 FYNNEI. The CDR3 region has the DNA TGTGCCAGCAGAGAGCGGGAGGGGTACACCGGGGAGCTGTTTTTT. Translation gives CASREREGYTGELFF.

This chain connects TRBV11-3 to TRBJ2-7; 7 nucleotides align to TRBD1. With 1 base clipped from V and 6 bases from J, the junction kept 12 bases outside the gene matches. This CDR3 spans 16 amino acids. The germline V gene has CDR1 SGHNT and CDR2 YENEEA. CDR3 amino acids: CASSLALAGTDGEQYF. CDR3 sequence (DNA): TGTGCCAGCAGCTTAGCCCTAGCCGGGACAGATGGCGAGCAGTACTTC.

V is TRBV6-1 and J is TRBJ1-6, with 9 bases fitting TRBD1. V gave up 7 bases and J gave up 4 bases; unmatched junction bases: 5. The CDR3 consists of 15 residues. The V gene's germline CDR1 is MNHNS and CDR2 SASEGT. CDR3 amino acids: CASTKDRGYNSPLHF. The CDR3 bases are TGTGCCAGCACTAAGGACAGGGGATATAATTCACCCCTCCACTTT.

In its sample, this clone was seen a few times. The rearrangement uses TRBV18 and TRBJ2-7, with TRBD2 matching 11 bases. Trimming at V came to 0 bases and at J to 2 bases, leaving 0 bases not matched to a gene. Germline CDR1 and CDR2: KGHSH and LQKENI. The CDR3 has 15 residues. The CDR3 region is CASSPPGLAAYEQYF. The CDR3 DNA reads TGTGCCAGCTCACCACCGGGACTAGCGGCCTACGAGCAGTACTTC.

The chain employs TRBV28 and TRBJ2-1; the match to TRBD1 covers 7 bases. Germline V lookup: CDR1 MDHEN, CDR2 SYDVKM. Losses at the gene ends were 1 base for V and 4 bases for J; bases not matched to a gene: 4. The CDR3 has 15 residues. CDR3 DNA: TGTGCCAGCAGTTTATACAGGGGAAGTTACAATGAGCAGTTCTTC. Its protein product is CASSLYRGSYNEQFF.

This clone was seen more than once but under ten times. The genes are TRBV2 and TRBJ1-2; D unclear. Germline V gives CDR1 SNHLY, CDR2 FYNNEI. V lost 9 bases to trimming and J lost 4 bases, with 12 bases between them. The CDR3 spans 12 residues. The CDR3 reads CASRRTTYGYTF. Here the CDR3 DNA reads TGTGCCAGTAGACGGACTACCTATGGCTACACCTTC.